Only a few counts were recorded for the clone carrying this T cell receptor (beta chain). Its target is not known. TCRdb's table, derived via immunoSEQ multiplex PCR, lists solely in-frame clones and lacks some. The table records tens of thousands of clones, around 80% of them present only once. This entry comes from a study of OX40 agonist ivuxolimab in advanced cancers. V was clipped by 3 bases and J by 0 bases, with 16 bases between them. The CDR3 is made up of 18 amino acids. Germline CDR1 and CDR2: SGHDT and YYEEEE. Blood sampling was done at baseline, cycle 4 day 1, and cycle 7 day 1. Overall study findings and caveats: In CD8+ T cells, expanded clones were on average more numerous than in CD4+.

J is TRBJ1-6 and V is TRBV5-6; D is undetermined. This receptor was identified in an adult with an advanced solid tumor such as melanoma, head and neck, liver or kidney cancer. Here the sequenced sample was CD4+ or CD8+ T cells sorted from blood, taken in a trial of the OX40 agonist ivuxolimab. CDR3 DNA: TGTGCCAGCAGCTCCATGTTGGGATCCCTCTCCTATAATTCACCCCTCCACTTT. Translating it yields CASSSMLGSLSYNSPLHF.